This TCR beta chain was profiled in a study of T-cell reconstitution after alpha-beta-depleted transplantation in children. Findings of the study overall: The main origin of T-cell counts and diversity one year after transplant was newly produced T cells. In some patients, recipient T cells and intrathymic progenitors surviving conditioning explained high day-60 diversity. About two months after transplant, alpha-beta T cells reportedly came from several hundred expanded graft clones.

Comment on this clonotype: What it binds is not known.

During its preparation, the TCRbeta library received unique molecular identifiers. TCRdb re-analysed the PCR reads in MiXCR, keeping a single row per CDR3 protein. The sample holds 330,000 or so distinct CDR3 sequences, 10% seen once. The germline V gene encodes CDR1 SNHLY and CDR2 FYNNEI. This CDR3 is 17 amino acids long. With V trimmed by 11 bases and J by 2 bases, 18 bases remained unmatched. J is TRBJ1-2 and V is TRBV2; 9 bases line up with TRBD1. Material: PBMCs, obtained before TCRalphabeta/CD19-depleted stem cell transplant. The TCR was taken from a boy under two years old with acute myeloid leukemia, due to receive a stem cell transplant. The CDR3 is CAFCKGSGQGPNYGYTF. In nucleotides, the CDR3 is TGTGCCTTCTGTAAAGGGTCGGGACAGGGACCGAACTATGGCTACACCTTC.